The following is a T cell receptor (beta chain) sequence with its context. The antigen this receptor binds is unknown. Base-call qualities are not available, and no considerably larger clone is one nucleotide away. The library was made by the immunoSEQ multiplex PCR assay. The study's own analysis went as follows. A statistical classification framework was developed to diagnose cytomegalovirus status using the catalog of TCR beta chain sequences. The clones in this table, taken by TCRdb from immuneACCESS, are in-frame only. Not every clone is retained; where verified, under half of the shortfall comes from an unresolved V gene, and the cause of the rest is unknown. V, J and clone size were drawn from that table, and D and trimming were deduced from the DNA. Present in this sample are about 160,000 clones, 91% of which were seen just once. The biggest ten clones account for approximately 2.9% of the sample.

The entry originates in a study of cytomegalovirus exposure and HLA in healthy donors (dated 2017 in TCRdb). Regarding the study in general: According to a later analysis, the 100 to 150 validation repertoires were produced on the same platform as the roughly 700 repertoires of the first cohort. The study aimed to test whether cataloging public T cell receptors could reveal signatures of past pathogen exposure. In addition to the first cohort of 666 subjects, a separate validation cohort of 100 to 150 different subjects was used. High-throughput TCR immunosequencing, statistical association of individual TCRs with disease status, and machine learning were combined to predict cytomegalovirus infection status.

V loses 4 bases of germline sequence and J loses 7 bases, and the interval between the two ends is 13 bases. The germline V gene gives CDR1 as SGHAT and CDR2 as FQNNGV. The CDR3 runs 13 residues from the cysteine to the phenylalanine. Just the 39-base CDR3 DNA is kept, in frame starting at base 1. Beyond this particular receptor, the publication reports: A total of 164 TCR beta chains were listed by the study as associated with cytomegalovirus. According to the authors, the approach could potentially be generalized to other disease states and immunological phenotypes. In vitro tests confirmed that a few of the cytomegalovirus-associated TCR beta chains recognize cytomegalovirus antigens. The validation cohort had no HLA typing available for a later analysis, so co-occurrence within that cohort was assessed over all 120 repertoires. Most TCR sequences were seen in very few donors, while some public TCRs were found in many individuals. In both the original and validation cohorts, the classifier was reported to diagnose cytomegalovirus status with high specificity and sensitivity. Subsequent analysis determined that TCRs grouped into clusters in the first cohort also showed a tendency toward co-occurrence across the 130 or so validation repertoires, and about 93% of cluster scores exceeded 0.

Donors formed part of the validation cohort, which comprised 95 to 150 subjects and was distinct from the first cohort of under 800 subjects. The source is a woman aged 18-35 years in good health and CMV-seropositive. The chain is encoded by TRBV11-2 joined to TRBJ1-2; there is no confident call for the D gene. Material for sequencing was PBMCs. In nucleotide form, the sequence is TGTGCCAGCAGCTATGCCAACCTCGGTGGCTACACCTTC. This yields the protein CASSYANLGGYTF.